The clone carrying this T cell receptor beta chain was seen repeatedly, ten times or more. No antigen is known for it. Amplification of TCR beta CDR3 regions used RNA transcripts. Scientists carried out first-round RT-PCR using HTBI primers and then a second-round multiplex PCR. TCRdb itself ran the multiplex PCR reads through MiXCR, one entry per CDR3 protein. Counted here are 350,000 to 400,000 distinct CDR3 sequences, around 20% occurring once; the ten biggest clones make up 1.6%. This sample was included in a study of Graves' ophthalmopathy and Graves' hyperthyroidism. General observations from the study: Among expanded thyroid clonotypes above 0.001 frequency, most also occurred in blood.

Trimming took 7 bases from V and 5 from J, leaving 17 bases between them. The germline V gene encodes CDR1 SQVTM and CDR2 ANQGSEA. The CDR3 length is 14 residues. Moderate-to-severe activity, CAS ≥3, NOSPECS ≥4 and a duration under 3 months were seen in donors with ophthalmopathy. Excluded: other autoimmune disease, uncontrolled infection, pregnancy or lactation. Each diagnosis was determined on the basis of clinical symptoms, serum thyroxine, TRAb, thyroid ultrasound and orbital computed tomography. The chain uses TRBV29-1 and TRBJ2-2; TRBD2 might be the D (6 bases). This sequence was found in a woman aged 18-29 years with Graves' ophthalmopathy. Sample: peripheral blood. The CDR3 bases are TGCAGCGGGGGTGGCGGGAAAGGAACCGGGGAGCTGTTTTTT. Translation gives CSGGGGKGTGELFF.